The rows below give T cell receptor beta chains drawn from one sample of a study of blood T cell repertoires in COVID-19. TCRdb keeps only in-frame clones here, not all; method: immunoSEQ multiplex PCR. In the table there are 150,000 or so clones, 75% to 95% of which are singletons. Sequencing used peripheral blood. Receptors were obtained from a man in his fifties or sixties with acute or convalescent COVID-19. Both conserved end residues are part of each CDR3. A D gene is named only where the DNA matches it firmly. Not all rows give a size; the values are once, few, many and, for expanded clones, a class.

cdr3_aa: CAWVLSGANVLTF
cdr3_nt: TGTGCCTGGGTACTTTCTGGGGCCAACGTCCTGACTTTC
d_call: .
v_call: TRBV30
clone_size: .
j_call: TRBJ2-6

cdr3_aa: CASSSLAGRTDTQYF
cdr3_nt: TGTGCCAGCAGTTCCTTAGCGGGGCGGACAGATACGCAGTATTTT
d_call: TRBD2
v_call: TRBV27
clone_size: .
j_call: TRBJ2-3

cdr3_aa: CASSQMSTDTQYF
cdr3_nt: TGCGCCAGCAGCCAGATGAGCACAGATACGCAGTATTTT
d_call: .
v_call: TRBV5-1
clone_size: .
j_call: TRBJ2-3

cdr3_aa: CASSQRTGGFDQPQHF
cdr3_nt: TGCGCCAGCAGCCAGCGGACAGGGGGGTTTGATCAGCCCCAGCATTTT
d_call: TRBD1
v_call: TRBV4-3
clone_size: .
j_call: TRBJ1-5

cdr3_aa: CASRMDRGMDTIYF
cdr3_nt: TGTGCCAGCCGCATGGACAGGGGAATGGACACCATATATTTT
d_call: TRBD1
v_call: TRBV7-3
clone_size: .
j_call: TRBJ1-3

cdr3_aa: CASSPQGFGNTIYF
cdr3_nt: TGTGCCAGCTCACCTCAGGGGTTCGGAAACACCATATATTTT
d_call: .
v_call: TRBV18
clone_size: .
j_call: TRBJ1-3

cdr3_aa: CASLYYGYTF
cdr3_nt: TGTGCCAGCCTGTACTATGGCTACACCTTC
d_call: .
v_call: TRBV30
clone_size: few
j_call: TRBJ1-2

cdr3_aa: CASSLGLAGAYEQYF
cdr3_nt: TGTGCCAGCAGCTTAGGACTAGCGGGGGCCTACGAGCAGTACTTC
d_call: TRBD2
v_call: TRBV13
clone_size: .
j_call: TRBJ2-7

cdr3_aa: CASRPGSQETQYF
cdr3_nt: TGTGCCAGCAGGCCGGGGAGCCAAGAGACCCAGTACTTC
d_call: .
v_call: TRBV2
clone_size: .
j_call: TRBJ2-5

cdr3_aa: CATSTLWRGGRYNEQFF
cdr3_nt: TGTGCCACCAGCACCCTGTGGCGGGGGGGCCGGTACAATGAGCAGTTCTTC
d_call: TRBD2
v_call: TRBV15
clone_size: .
j_call: TRBJ2-1

cdr3_aa: CASGSIGNEQFF
cdr3_nt: TGTGCCAGCGGGAGCATAGGCAATGAGCAGTTCTTC
d_call: TRBD2
v_call: TRBV10-3
clone_size: .
j_call: TRBJ2-1

cdr3_aa: CASSKDRLDEQFF
cdr3_nt: TGTGCCAGCAGTAAGGACAGGCTAGATGAGCAGTTCTTC
d_call: TRBD1
v_call: TRBV12-3/TRBV12-4
clone_size: .
j_call: TRBJ2-1

cdr3_aa: CASSLNSGSPDTQYF
cdr3_nt: TGTGCCAGCAGCTTAAATAGCGGGAGTCCAGATACGCAGTATTTT
d_call: TRBD2
v_call: TRBV7-3
clone_size: once
j_call: TRBJ2-3

cdr3_aa: CAWSIPGGSGYEQYF
cdr3_nt: TGTGCCTGGAGTATTCCCGGCGGGAGCGGCTACGAGCAGTACTTC
d_call: TRBD2
v_call: TRBV30
clone_size: once
j_call: TRBJ2-7

cdr3_aa: CASSLAVTDTQYF
cdr3_nt: TGTGCCAGCAGCTTGGCAGTCACAGATACGCAGTATTTT
d_call: .
v_call: TRBV11-3
clone_size: .
j_call: TRBJ2-3

cdr3_aa: CSAVDKVTQYF
cdr3_nt: TGCAGTGCAGTGGACAAAGTGACCCAGTACTTC
d_call: .
v_call: TRBV20-1
clone_size: .
j_call: TRBJ2-5

cdr3_aa: CASSSTPTELYGYTF
cdr3_nt: TGTGCCAGCAGCTCCACTCCGACAGAGCTCTATGGCTACACCTTC
d_call: .
v_call: TRBV7-9
clone_size: .
j_call: TRBJ1-2

cdr3_aa: CASSWDRGSYNEQFF
cdr3_nt: TGTGCCAGCAGCTGGGACAGGGGGTCCTACAATGAGCAGTTCTTC
d_call: TRBD1
v_call: TRBV7-2
clone_size: .
j_call: TRBJ2-1

cdr3_aa: CASRATTGGLSEQYF
cdr3_nt: TGTGCCAGCAGGGCTACGACAGGGGGCCTCAGCGAGCAGTACTTC
d_call: TRBD1
v_call: TRBV6-5
clone_size: .
j_call: TRBJ2-7

cdr3_aa: CASSFRVQPQHF
cdr3_nt: TGTGCCAGCAGTTTCAGGGTTCAGCCCCAGCATTTT
d_call: .
v_call: TRBV28
clone_size: .
j_call: TRBJ1-5

cdr3_aa: CASSRSGAYNEQFF
cdr3_nt: TGTGCCAGCAGCCGCAGCGGAGCCTACAATGAGCAGTTCTTC
d_call: .
v_call: TRBV3-1/TRBV3-2
clone_size: .
j_call: TRBJ2-1

cdr3_aa: CASRTVWDSYGYTF
cdr3_nt: TGTGCCAGCAGGACAGTGTGGGACAGCTATGGCTACACCTTC
d_call: TRBD1
v_call: TRBV28
clone_size: .
j_call: TRBJ1-2

cdr3_aa: CASSSRTSGTYEQYF
cdr3_nt: TGTGCCAGCAGCTCAAGGACTAGCGGAACCTACGAGCAGTACTTC
d_call: TRBD2
v_call: TRBV9
clone_size: .
j_call: TRBJ2-7

cdr3_aa: CASSRGGPRYNEQFF
cdr3_nt: TGTGCCAGCAGCCGCGGGGGTCCACGATACAATGAGCAGTTCTTC
d_call: TRBD2
v_call: TRBV5-6
clone_size: .
j_call: TRBJ2-1

cdr3_aa: CASSLNGRGTRDTQYF
cdr3_nt: TGTGCCAGCAGCCTCAATGGCAGGGGAACCCGGGATACGCAGTATTTT
d_call: .
v_call: TRBV3-1/TRBV3-2
clone_size: .
j_call: TRBJ2-3

cdr3_aa: CASSSSTRGRETQYF
cdr3_nt: TGTGCCAGCAGTTCATCGACACGGGGGAGGGAGACCCAGTACTTC
d_call: .
v_call: TRBV5-4
clone_size: .
j_call: TRBJ2-5

cdr3_aa: CASSLDRARNTGELFF
cdr3_nt: TGTGCCAGCTCGTTGGACAGGGCGAGGAACACCGGGGAGCTGTTTTTT
d_call: TRBD1
v_call: TRBV18
clone_size: .
j_call: TRBJ2-2

cdr3_aa: CASSLAIGYTF
cdr3_nt: TGTGCCAGCAGCTTAGCTATTGGCTACACCTTC
d_call: .
v_call: TRBV7-2
clone_size: .
j_call: TRBJ1-2

cdr3_aa: CASSLQGQGNSPLHF
cdr3_nt: TGTGCCAGCAGCTTACAGGGACAGGGAAATTCACCCCTCCACTTT
d_call: TRBD1
v_call: TRBV7-2
clone_size: .
j_call: TRBJ1-6

cdr3_aa: CASSGQNSPLHF
cdr3_nt: TGCGCCAGCAGTGGGCAGAATTCACCCCTCCACTTT
d_call: .
v_call: TRBV10-2
clone_size: .
j_call: TRBJ1-6

cdr3_aa: CASSLGRGGEKLFF
cdr3_nt: TGTGCCAGCAGTTTGGGAAGGGGAGGTGAAAAACTGTTTTTT
d_call: .
v_call: TRBV6-5
clone_size: .
j_call: TRBJ1-4

cdr3_aa: CASRGQPANTGELFF
cdr3_nt: TGTGCCAGTAGGGGACAGCCCGCGAACACCGGGGAGCTGTTTTTT
d_call: TRBD1
v_call: TRBV6-5
clone_size: .
j_call: TRBJ2-2

cdr3_aa: CASSSWGRGRGEAFF
cdr3_nt: TGTGCCAGCAGTTCCTGGGGCAGGGGGCGAGGTGAAGCTTTCTTT
d_call: TRBD1
v_call: TRBV27
clone_size: .
j_call: TRBJ1-1

cdr3_aa: CASSSENRGPEAFF
cdr3_nt: TGTGCCAGCAGCTCCGAAAACAGGGGACCTGAAGCTTTCTTT
d_call: TRBD1
v_call: TRBV7-8
clone_size: .
j_call: TRBJ1-1

cdr3_aa: CATSRDPGWETQYF
cdr3_nt: TGTGCCACCAGCAGAGACCCGGGATGGGAGACCCAGTACTTC
d_call: .
v_call: TRBV15
clone_size: .
j_call: TRBJ2-5

cdr3_aa: CASSPPETGELFF
cdr3_nt: TGTGCCAGCAGCCCCCCGGAGACCGGGGAGCTGTTTTTT
d_call: .
v_call: TRBV28
clone_size: once
j_call: TRBJ2-2